The rows below give T cell receptor beta chains drawn from one sample of a study of cytomegalovirus exposure and HLA in healthy donors. Sequencing was performed with immunoSEQ multiplex PCR; in TCRdb, only in-frame clones are kept and a portion is missing. Of roughly 170,000 clones listed, approximately 80% were seen once; the top ten hold about 0.82%. What was sequenced was PBMCs. These receptors were obtained from a woman between 18 and 29 years old in good health and CMV-seronegative. CDR3s include the opening cysteine and the closing phenylalanine or tryptophan. Each record gives: D gene, clone size, J gene, V gene, CDR3 DNA, CDR3 protein. The D gene is left open where the match is weak. Clone sizes are given selectively: once, few, many, or a class where the clone is expanded.

.	.	TRBJ2-2	TRBV2	TGTGCCAGCAGTTCGAGCGTGACGAACACCGGGGAGCTGTTTTTT	CASSSSVTNTGELFF
.	few	TRBJ2-2	TRBV15	TGTGCCACCAGCATACGGGCGAACACCGGGGAGCTGTTTTTT	CATSIRANTGELFF
.	.	TRBJ2-1	TRBV7-9	TGTGCCAGCAGCTTAGTTCTGACTACCCGCAATGAGCAGTTCTTC	CASSLVLTTRNEQFF
TRBD2	.	TRBJ2-1	TRBV5-1	TGCGCCAGCAGCCAAGTACTATTGTCGGGAGGAGGCTATGAGCAGTTCTTC	CASSQVLLSGGGYEQFF
.	.	TRBJ2-3	TRBV7-9	TGTGCCAGCAGCTTAGGGCAGGGCCGTCCTAGCACAGATACGCAGTATTTT	CASSLGQGRPSTDTQYF
.	.	TRBJ2-7	TRBV7-9	TGTGCCAGCAGCTTAGACGGTCCGTTGTACGAGCAGTACTTC	CASSLDGPLYEQYF
TRBD1	.	TRBJ1-5	TRBV28	TGTGCCAGCAGATCTGGGACAGGTGAGAGGGGATATCAGCCCCAGCATTTT	CASRSGTGERGYQPQHF
.	.	TRBJ2-5	TRBV7-9	TGTGCCAGCAGTACAGGGCCCGAGGGGGAGACCCAGTACTTC	CASSTGPEGETQYF
TRBD1	.	TRBJ2-7	TRBV5-5	TGTGCCAGCAGCTTGGAGGAGACAGGGGGCGCACCCATAATCTACGAGCAGTACTTC	CASSLEETGGAPIIYEQYF
TRBD2	.	TRBJ2-5	TRBV4-1	TGCGCCAGCAGCCAAGAGAAACTAGCGGGGTCGGAGACCCAGTACTTC	CASSQEKLAGSETQYF
TRBD1	.	TRBJ1-5	TRBV19	TGTGCCAGTAAGGGACAGGGAGAAGGCTATCAGCCCCAGCATTTT	CASKGQGEGYQPQHF
.	.	TRBJ2-1	TRBV11-3	TGTGCCAGCAGCTTAGATCACGTGGGGGGTGAGCAGTTCTTC	CASSLDHVGGEQFF
.	.	TRBJ2-5	TRBV18	TGTGCCAGCTCACAGGACTGGGGATTTAAAGAGACCCAGTACTTC	CASSQDWGFKETQYF
TRBD1	once	TRBJ1-2	TRBV2	TGTGCCAGCAGTCCTCCGGGACAGTTCTATGGCTACACCTTC	CASSPPGQFYGYTF
TRBD2	.	TRBJ2-7	TRBV9	TGTGCCAGCAGCGGTCAGGGACTAGCGGGTGGCGAGCAGTACTTC	CASSGQGLAGGEQYF
.	.	TRBJ1-6	TRBV11-2	TGTGCCAGCAGCGAACGTGCGGGGCGGGATAATTCACCCCTCCACTTT	CASSERAGRDNSPLHF
.	.	TRBJ1-2	TRBV28	TGTGCCAGCAGTTTATGGAGGCAGAGCCATAACTATGGCTACACCTTC	CASSLWRQSHNYGYTF
.	.	TRBJ2-7	TRBV7-8	TGTGCCAGCAGCCAACTAGACGAGCAGTACTTC	CASSQLDEQYF
.	.	TRBJ1-1	TRBV10-3	TGTGCCATCAGTGAGGCGGGTTCCCACACTGAAGCTTTCTTT	CAISEAGSHTEAFF
TRBD1	.	TRBJ2-5	TRBV7-7	TGTGCTAGCAGCTTAGGGACAGGTCGGCAAGAGACCCAGTACTTC	CASSLGTGRQETQYF
.	.	TRBJ2-2	TRBV2	TGTGCCAGCAGTGCGTCCTTGACGGGGACCGGGGAGCTGTTTTTT	CASSASLTGTGELFF
.	.	TRBJ2-7	TRBV28	TGTGCCAGCAAAGAGCACTCGGGAGTCACCTACGAGCAGTACTTC	CASKEHSGVTYEQYF
TRBD2	.	TRBJ2-7	TRBV27	TGTGCCAGCAGTTATGGTCCCCGTAGCGGGAGGGATACCTACGAGCAGTACTTC	CASSYGPRSGRDTYEQYF
.	.	TRBJ2-3	TRBV7-9	TGTGCCAGCAGCTCCCGGAGCGGAAGCACAGATACGCAGTATTTT	CASSSRSGSTDTQYF
.	.	TRBJ2-7	TRBV27	TGTGCCAGCAGTTTGGGGCGGGAATACTACGAGCAGTACTTC	CASSLGREYYEQYF
TRBD1	.	TRBJ2-1	TRBV9	TGTGCCAGCAGCGACCGGGACAGAGCCTACAATGAGCAGTTCTTC	CASSDRDRAYNEQFF
.	.	TRBJ1-3	TRBV6-5	TGTGCCAGCACCCCAAAGGGGTCTGGAAACACCATATATTTT	CASTPKGSGNTIYF
TRBD2	once	TRBJ2-1	TRBV7-6	TGTGCCAGCAGCTTAGGTCTAGCGGGCTACAATGAGCAGTTCTTC	CASSLGLAGYNEQFF
TRBD1	.	TRBJ2-7	TRBV11-2	TGTGCCAGCAGCTTAGATCTTCGAGCCCGGGACAGGAAACACGAGCAGTACTTC	CASSLDLRARDRKHEQYF
TRBD2	once	TRBJ2-7	TRBV4-1	TGCGCCAGCAGTTTCTCTAGCGGGAGCTCCTACGAGCAGTACTTC	CASSFSSGSSYEQYF
TRBD1	.	TRBJ2-2	TRBV7-9	TGTGCCAGCAGCTTAACCGGACAGGCTACCGGGGAGCTGTTTTTT	CASSLTGQATGELFF
TRBD2	.	TRBJ2-1	TRBV7-3	TGTGCCAGCAGCTTAGAAACAGGGACTAGCCTTAATGAGCAGTTCTTC	CASSLETGTSLNEQFF
.	.	TRBJ1-1	TRBV7-6	TGTGCCAGCAGCTTAGCACAAAACACTGAAGCTTTCTTT	CASSLAQNTEAFF
.	.	TRBJ1-6	TRBV7-2	TGTGCCAGCAGCCTAGCATCGGTGAGCTCCTATAATTCACCCCTCCACTTT	CASSLASVSSYNSPLHF
.	.	TRBJ1-5	TRBV18	TGTGCCAGCTCACCGGCCCACAATCAGCCCCAGCATTTT	CASSPAHNQPQHF
.	.	TRBJ2-3	TRBV10-3	TGTGCCATCAGCCCCGGGAGCGGCACAGATACGCAGTATTTT	CAISPGSGTDTQYF
.	.	TRBJ1-2	TRBV28	TGTGCCAGCAGTTTGGGGGCGCTTTATGGCTACACCTTC	CASSLGALYGYTF
TRBD1	.	TRBJ2-7	TRBV19	TGTGCCAGTAGTTACCGGGACAGGGCCTACGAGCAGTACTTC	CASSYRDRAYEQYF
TRBD2	.	TRBJ2-6	TRBV19	TGTGCCAGTAGTATGTGGGCGGGGGGGGCTGGGGCCAACGTCCTGACTTTC	CASSMWAGGAGANVLTF
TRBD2	.	TRBJ2-7	TRBV5-1	TGCGCCAGCAGCTTTCGCGGGACTAGCGAGGGCGAGCAGTACTTC	CASSFRGTSEGEQYF
TRBD2	.	TRBJ2-1	TRBV7-8	TGTGCCAGCAGCTCTGGACTAGCGGGAGGACCGGGCTACAATGAGCAGTTCTTC	CASSSGLAGGPGYNEQFF
.	once	TRBJ1-2	TRBV5-1	TGCGCCAGCAGCTTGGTGAGGGGGAGTAACTATGGCTACACCTTC	CASSLVRGSNYGYTF
TRBD1	.	TRBJ1-5	TRBV28	TGTGCCAGCAGTCCCGGCGACAGGGTAAGTCAGCCCCAGCATTTT	CASSPGDRVSQPQHF
TRBD1	once	TRBJ1-5	TRBV27	TGTGCCAGCAGTTCGTCCGACAGGGCAGGGCCCCAGCATTTT	CASSSSDRAGPQHF
.	.	TRBJ2-1	TRBV28	TGTGCCAGCAGTTCCGCCGGGGCCGGGAGTAGAAATGAGCAGTTCTTC	CASSSAGAGSRNEQFF
TRBD2	.	TRBJ2-7	TRBV5-1	TGCGCCAGCAGCTCCGGGACTAGCGGGCGCGAGCAGTACTTC	CASSSGTSGREQYF